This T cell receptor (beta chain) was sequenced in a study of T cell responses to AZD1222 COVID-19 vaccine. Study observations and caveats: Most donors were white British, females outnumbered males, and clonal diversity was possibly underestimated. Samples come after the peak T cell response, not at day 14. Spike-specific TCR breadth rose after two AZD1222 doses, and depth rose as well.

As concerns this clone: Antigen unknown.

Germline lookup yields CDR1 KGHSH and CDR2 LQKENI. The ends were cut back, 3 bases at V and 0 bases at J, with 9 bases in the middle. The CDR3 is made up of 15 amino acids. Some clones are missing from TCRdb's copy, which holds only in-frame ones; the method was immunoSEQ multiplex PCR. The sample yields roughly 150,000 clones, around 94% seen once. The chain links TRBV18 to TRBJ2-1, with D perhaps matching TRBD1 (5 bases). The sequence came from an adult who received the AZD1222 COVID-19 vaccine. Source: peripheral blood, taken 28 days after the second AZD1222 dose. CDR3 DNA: TGTGCCAGCTCACCTAGACAGAGCTCCTACAATGAGCAGTTCTTC. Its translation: CASSPRQSSYNEQFF.